Below, 28 T cell receptor beta chains from the same sample are listed, as sequenced in a study of control samples from healthy donors and cancer patients. Produced via immunoSEQ multiplex PCR; TCRdb's table is partial and in-frame only. Here the sample spans approximately 160,000 clones, around 93% being singletons. Sequencing used blood. All receptors come from a woman aged 55-69 years in good health.

This clone has a handful of counts. V gene TRBV19 combines with J gene TRBJ1-3, with a weak D call TRBD1 (6 bases). Per the germline V gene, CDR1 is LNHDA and CDR2 is SQIVND (reference sequence). This CDR3 comprises 15 residues. V was pared by 6 bases and J by 0 bases, with 12 bases between. The CDR3 DNA is TGTGCCAGTAGGAGAGGGGGAAGCTCTGGAAACACCATATATTTT. Protein: CASRRGGSSGNTIYF. Variable domain in full (rest from reference TRBV19 and TRBJ1-3): DGGITQSPKYLFRKEGQNVTLSCEQNLNHDAMYWYRQDPGQGLRLIYYSQIVNDFQKGDIAEGYSVSREKKESFPLTVTSAQKNPTAFYLCASRRGGSSGNTIYFGEGSWLTVV.

The chain has TRBV4-3 and TRBJ1-4; perhaps TRBD1 as D (5 bases). The CDR3 is 14 amino acids. V lost 4 bases and J lost 7, with 13 bases in between. The V gene's germline CDR1 is LGHNA and CDR2 YSLEER. Here the CDR3 DNA reads TGCGCCAGCAGCCGAAGCCGGGACCCTGAAAAACTGTTTTTT. Translated, it gives CASSRSRDPEKLFF.

V gene TRBV5-1 combines with J gene TRBJ1-2; D ambiguous. Germline loops: CDR1 SGHRS, CDR2 YFSETQ. V lost 0 bases, J lost 0 bases, and 9 bases lay in between. The CDR3 covers 15 residues. This chain's CDR3 is CASSLVMGANYGYTF. CDR3 DNA: TGCGCCAGCAGCTTGGTCATGGGAGCTAACTATGGCTACACCTTC.

The chain carries TRBV7-9 and TRBJ2-3, with TRBD1 identical over 7 bases. The CDR3 spans 15 residues. The V segment lost 4 bases and the J segment 0 bases; nucleotides outside the gene matches: 4. The germline V gene has CDR1 SEHNR and CDR2 FQNEAQ (reference sequence). In DNA form, the CDR3 reads TGTGCCAGCAGCTCGACAGGGATTAGCACAGATACGCAGTATTTT. Amino acid sequence: CASSSTGISTDTQYF.

This clone is a singleton in its sample. The rearrangement uses TRBV12-5 and TRBJ2-1; 13 bases are shared with TRBD2. This CDR3 is 16 amino acids long. V lost 0 bases, J lost 11 bases, and 7 bases stayed unmatched. CDR1 and CDR2 from the germline V gene are LGHNT and FRNRAP. The CDR3 is CASGLVGLAGAPQQFF. CDR3 bases: TGTGCTAGTGGTTTGGTCGGACTAGCGGGGGCCCCGCAGCAGTTCTTC.

This chain connects TRBV5-4 to TRBJ2-3; 7 bases map to TRBD1. Germline V CDR1 and CDR2: SGHNT, YYREEE (reference sequence). V dropped 4 bases and J dropped 4; count of bases not matched to a gene: 6. This CDR3 has 14 residues. DNA of the CDR3: TGTGCCAGCAGCACCACGACAGGGCCAGATACGCAGTATTTT. Its protein is CASSTTTGPDTQYF.

This chain connects TRBV9 to TRBJ2-5; 11 bases fit TRBD1. The CDR3 has 15 amino acids. Per germline, CDR1 SGDLS and CDR2 YYNGEE. With 0 bases clipped from V and 5 bases from J, the junction kept 3 bases outside the gene matches. CDR3 DNA sequence: TGTGCCAGCAGCGTAGAGGACAGGGGGCGGGAGACCCAGTACTTC. Protein: CASSVEDRGRETQYF.

The chain joins TRBV10-1 to TRBJ2-5; possible D gene TRBD1, 5 bases. V was cut by 6 bases and J by 3 bases, with 14 bases left in between. From germline, CDR1 is WNHNN and CDR2 SYGVQD (reference sequence). The CDR3 loop spans 14 amino acids. The CDR3 DNA follows: TGCGCCAGCAGCCTGGACACTGCCAAAGAGACCCAGTACTTC. The encoded protein is CASSLDTAKETQYF.

The CDR3 protein is CASSEGSGQGLGQYF. The CDR3 region has the DNA TGTGCCAGCAGTGAAGGCTCGGGACAGGGGCTAGGGCAGTACTTC. The rearrangement links TRBV6-1 to TRBJ2-7; TRBD1 agrees at 10 bases. The J segment lost 9 bases and the V segment lost 1 base, leaving 9 bases of the junction unmatched. Germline CDR1 MNHNS, CDR2 SASEGT. This CDR3 is 15 amino acids long.

This chain connects TRBV10-3 to TRBJ2-7; D is uncertain. The CDR3 spans 13 residues. Trimming shortened V by 5 bases and J by 3 bases, and 11 bases separated the two germline ends. CDR1 and CDR2 (germline): ENHRY, SYGVKD. DNA for the CDR3: TGTGCCATCAGTCTCCAAGACGTCTACGAGCAGTACTTC. Translating gives CAISLQDVYEQYF.

The CDR3 coding sequence is TGTGCCAGCAGAACAGGGGACTCGAACACTGAAGCTTTCTTT. This sequence encodes CASRTGDSNTEAFF. The chain recombines TRBV6-6 with TRBJ1-1; 7 bases fit TRBD1. V was clipped by 6 bases and J by 1 base; unmatched bases: 5. The length of the CDR3 is 14 residues. Germline-derived CDR1 and CDR2 are MNHNY and SVGAGI (reference sequence).

The J gene is TRBJ1-2, the V gene TRBV14; no clear D gene. Germline V gene lookup returns CDR1 SGHDN and CDR2 FVKESK. The CDR3 has 14 amino acids. V lost 4 bases to trimming and J lost 1 base, with 10 bases between them. CDR3 DNA sequence: TGTGCCAGCAGCCCACTCACATTTAACTATGGCTACACCTTC. Protein sequence: CASSPLTFNYGYTF.

This clone was seen a single time. V is TRBV3-1 (or the pseudogene TRBV3-2) and J is TRBJ1-1; D not resolved. V was shortened by 6 bases and J by 1 base, with 9 bases between the two germline ends. This CDR3 is 13 amino acids long. In germline, CDR1 is LGHDT, CDR2 YNNKEL (reference sequence). The CDR3 is CASRPDANTEAFF. In nucleotides, the CDR3 is TGTGCCAGCAGGCCCGACGCGAACACTGAAGCTTTCTTT.

The chain links TRBV6-5 to TRBJ1-4; possibly TRBD1 for D (6 bases). The germline V gene has CDR1 MNHEY and CDR2 SVGAGI. Trimming shortened V by 2 bases and J by 8 bases, and 18 bases separated the two germline ends. CDR3 length: 16 residues. CDR3 nucleotides: TGTGCCAGCAGTTACGCACACAGGGTAACTCACGAAAAACTGTTTTTT. As protein: CASSYAHRVTHEKLFF.

This chain links TRBV30 with TRBJ1-2; 8 bases align to TRBD1. CDR3 size: 13 residues. Germline V gene data show CDR1 as GTSNPN and CDR2 as SVGIG (reference sequence). V gave up 5 bases and J gave up 4 bases; unmatched junction bases: 6. As DNA, the CDR3 is TGTGCCTGGGCCCGGGACAGGCCCTATGGCTACACCTTC. This translates into CAWARDRPYGYTF.

This chain joins TRBV7-8 and TRBJ2-1, with TRBD1 identical over 8 bases. Germline V gives CDR1 SGHVS, CDR2 FQNEAQ. V shed 1 base, J shed 4 bases, and the junction held 9 bases outside the gene matches. This CDR3 spans 17 amino acids. CDR3 in DNA: TGTGCCAGCAGCTTAGTAGCAGGACAGGGTCCTTACAATGAGCAGTTCTTC. Amino acid sequence: CASSLVAGQGPYNEQFF.

The V call is TRBV30, the J call TRBJ2-5; 10 nucleotides align to TRBD2. Germline V gene data show CDR1 as GTSNPN and CDR2 as SVGIG (reference sequence). This CDR3 contains 14 residues. V gave up 3 bases and J gave up 3 bases; unmatched junction bases: 4. The CDR3 loop is CAWRGAGGKETQYF. For the CDR3, the DNA is TGTGCCTGGAGGGGAGCGGGGGGGAAAGAGACCCAGTACTTC.

This clone was seen once. This rearrangement joins TRBV12-3 or TRBV12-4 to TRBJ1-5, with D unclear. With 2 bases removed from V and 2 bases from J, the gap between germline ends came to 4 bases. The CDR3 has 13 residues. The CDR3 nucleotides are TGTGCCAGCAGTTTAATGGGCAATCAGCCCCAGCATTTT. As protein: CASSLMGNQPQHF.

The genes are TRBV7-2 and TRBJ2-3; 11 bases are a match to TRBD2. The junction had 6 bases not matched to a gene; V was cut back by 3 bases and J by 4 bases. Germline V lookup: CDR1 SGHTA, CDR2 FQGNSA. CDR3 length equals 16 residues. DNA for the CDR3: TGTGCCAGCAGCTTGGTAGCGGGGGGGCCGGCAGATACGCAGTATTTT. It translates to CASSLVAGGPADTQYF.

This chain links TRBV19 with TRBJ1-2; 7 bases are a match to TRBD1. V gave up 3 bases and J gave up 4 bases; unmatched junction bases: 8. CDR3 length equals 15 residues. CDR1 is LNHDA and CDR2 is SQIVND in the germline V gene (reference sequence). The CDR3 nucleotides are TGTGCCAGTAGTATCCCCCCGACAGGGTTCTATGGCTACACCTTC. Residues: CASSIPPTGFYGYTF.

The chain combines TRBV5-1 with TRBJ2-5; D not certain. Trimming shortened V by 2 bases and J by 0 bases, and 11 bases separated the two germline ends. This CDR3 has 15 residues. Germline V CDR1 and CDR2: SGHRS, YFSETQ. The CDR3, as DNA: TGCGCCAGCAGCTTACAAACCACTCACCAAGAGACCCAGTACTTC. Translated: CASSLQTTHQETQYF.

The gene calls are TRBV6-2 or TRBV6-3 and TRBJ1-1; possibly TRBD1 for D (5 bases). From germline, CDR1 is MNHEY and CDR2 SVGEGT. Trimming left V 2 bases short and J 5 bases short, with 9 bases between. The CDR3 has 13 residues. The CDR3 here is CASSYTGLTEAFF. The CDR3 bases are TGTGCCAGCAGTTACACAGGCTTAACTGAAGCTTTCTTT.

This chain connects TRBV6-4 to TRBJ2-3; 14 nucleotides match TRBD2. Per the germline V gene, CDR1 is MRHNA and CDR2 is SNTAGT. The CDR3 totals 17 residues. V trimming: 4 bases; J trimming: 7 bases; junction bases outside the gene matches: 10. CDR3 sequence reads: CASSASAGTSGGYTQYF. The CDR3 DNA reads TGTGCCAGCAGTGCCTCCGCCGGGACTAGCGGGGGATATACGCAGTATTTT.

This clone was recorded only once. The chain uses TRBV10-2 and TRBJ1-2; 7 nucleotides match TRBD1. Germline CDR1 and CDR2: WSHSY and SAAADI. V trimming: 4 bases; J trimming: 5 bases; junction bases outside the gene matches: 1. This CDR3 spans 12 amino acids. The CDR3 DNA reads TGCGCCAGCAGTGTACAGGGGTATGGCTACACCTTC. It specifies CASSVQGYGYTF.

This chain links TRBV3-1 (or the pseudogene TRBV3-2) with TRBJ2-3; D not resolved. Germline-derived CDR1 and CDR2 are LGHDT and YNNKEL (reference sequence). Trimming cost V 5 bases and J 1 base, with 13 bases left between them. CDR3 length equals 15 residues. The chain's CDR3 is CASSFGAARTDTQYF. The CDR3 nucleotides are TGTGCCAGCAGCTTCGGCGCTGCGCGCACAGATACGCAGTATTTT.

The chain employs TRBV12-3 or TRBV12-4 and TRBJ2-7, with D perhaps TRBD1 or TRBD2 (6 bases each). The CDR3 is made up of 13 amino acids. The ends were cut back, 5 bases at V and 3 bases at J, with 11 bases in the middle. CDR3 coding DNA: TGTGCCAGCAGTCGGGGGCCCTACTACGAGCAGTACTTC. It encodes CASSRGPYYEQYF.

The chain recombines TRBV7-3 with TRBJ1-2, with 9 bases aligning to TRBD1. V was pared by 3 bases and J by 6 bases, with 8 bases of the junction left unmatched. The CDR3 has 15 residues. In germline, CDR1 is SGHTA, CDR2 FQGTGA. CDR3 in amino acids: CASSLMDRGPNGYTF. The DNA for the CDR3 is TGTGCCAGCAGCTTGATGGACAGGGGACCTAATGGCTACACCTTC.

This chain links TRBV4-3 with TRBJ1-1; TRBD1 is a possible D gene (6 bases). The length of the CDR3 is 14 residues. The germline V and J ends were trimmed by 0 bases and 10 bases, with 15 bases remaining between them. The germline V gene has CDR1 LGHNA and CDR2 YSLEER. The CDR3 DNA reads TGCGCCAGCAGCCAAGATTTGTGGGGGGCCGGAGCTTTCTTT. This codes for CASSQDLWGAGAFF.